A single sample is the source of the 14 T cell receptor beta chains below, sequenced in a study of TIL therapy for anti-PD-1-resistant metastatic lung cancer. Stated time point: pre-treatment sample, taken before nivolumab and TIL therapy. The tumor samples were excised metastases, mostly pleural nodules or supraclavicular lymph nodes. The libraries were made with immunoSEQ v3. Method: immunoSEQ multiplex PCR; TCRdb's copy keeps in-frame clones and lacks some. The sample has about 5,200 clones; 64% are singletons. Specimen: tumor tissue, collected at baseline. Receptors were obtained from a man aged 65-85 years with non-small cell lung cancer.

The chain carries TRBV6-1 and TRBJ2-1, with 11 nucleotides matching TRBD2. The CDR3 totals 16 residues. V was pared by 2 bases and J by 9 bases, with 9 bases of the junction left unmatched. Per the germline V gene, CDR1 is MNHNS and CDR2 is SASEGT. Here the CDR3 reads CASSEFRLAGTPEQFF. DNA of the CDR3: TGTGCCAGCAGTGAATTCCGACTAGCGGGAACCCCTGAGCAGTTCTTC.

Notes on this clone: The same CDR3 is also encoded by other DNA sequences in this sample. V gene TRBV9 combines with J gene TRBJ1-5; D is ambiguous. V lost 0 bases and J 2 bases, leaving 6 bases between the germline ends. Per the germline V gene, CDR1 is SGDLS and CDR2 is YYNGEE. The CDR3 runs to 14 residues. The DNA for the CDR3 is TGTGCCAGCAGCGTAGACACGGGCAATCAGCCCCAGCATTTT. Its translation: CASSVDTGNQPQHF.

This chain connects TRBV6-6 to TRBJ1-2, with D possibly being TRBD1 (5 bases). Germline V gene lookup returns CDR1 MNHNY and CDR2 SVGAGI (reference sequence). This CDR3 region has 12 residues. Trimming shortened V by 11 bases and J by 4 bases, and 14 bases separated the two germline ends. CDR3 nucleotides: TGTGCCGGCTACGACAGCCTCTATGGCTACACCTTC. It encodes CAGYDSLYGYTF.

The chain joins TRBV5-4 to TRBJ1-4, with 7 nucleotides matching TRBD1. The CDR3 length is 14 residues. Unmatched junction bases numbered 6, after V lost 3 bases and J lost 7 bases. CDR1 SGHNT and CDR2 YYREEE come from the germline V gene (reference sequence). CDR3 in amino acids: CASSSTGLGEKLFF. The CDR3 bases are TGTGCCAGCAGCTCGACAGGGCTTGGTGAAAAACTGTTTTTT.

This chain links TRBV5-6 with TRBJ2-3; D is uncertain. The germline V gene encodes CDR1 SGHDT and CDR2 YYEEEE. The CDR3 has 12 residues. The germline V and J ends were trimmed by 1 base and 3 bases, with 3 bases remaining between them. CDR3 sequence: CASSLWTDTQYF. The CDR3 nucleotides read TGTGCCAGCAGCTTGTGGACAGATACGCAGTATTTT.

This sequence joins TRBV2 and TRBJ2-5; D possibly uses TRBD1 or TRBD2 (5 bases each). V lost 3 bases to trimming and J lost 5 bases, with 16 bases between them. Germline lookup yields CDR1 SNHLY and CDR2 FYNNEI. The CDR3 contains 15 residues. CDR3 sequence reads: CASSDYSGSGETQYF. The DNA for the CDR3 is TGTGCCAGCAGTGACTATTCGGGGTCAGGGGAGACCCAGTACTTC.

The chain is built from TRBV28 and TRBJ1-6; TRBD1 might be the D (5 bases). CDR3 length: 16 residues. Trimming cost V 5 bases and J 7 bases, with 18 bases left between them. Germline V gene data show CDR1 as MDHEN and CDR2 as SYDVKM. The CDR3 sequence is CASSPVGGVQNSPLHF. The CDR3 nucleotides read TGTGCCAGCAGTCCCGTTGGGGGGGTCCAAAATTCACCCCTCCACTTT. The full variable domain, with the rest looked up from reference TRBV28 and TRBJ1-6, is DVKVTQSSRYLVKRTGEKVFLECVQDMDHENMFWYRQDPGLGLRLIYFSYDVKMKEKGDIPEGYSVSREKKERFSLILESASTNQTSMYLCASSPVGGVQNSPLHFGNGTRLTVT.

CDR3 protein: CASSLRAGMTDTQYF. The CDR3 DNA reads TGTGCCAGCAGCTTACGCGCGGGAATGACAGATACGCAGTATTTT. This chain links TRBV7-8 with TRBJ2-3; D might be TRBD2 (6 bases). Germline CDR1 is SGHVS and CDR2 is FQNEAQ. This CDR3 region has 15 residues. V was clipped by 2 bases and J by 3 bases, with 12 bases between them. Variable domain in full (rest from reference TRBV7-8 and TRBJ2-3): GAGVSQSPRYKVAKRGQDVALRCDPISGHVSLFWYQQALGQGPEFLTYFQNEAQLDKSGLPSDRFFAERPEGSVSTLKIQRTQQEDSAVYLCASSLRAGMTDTQYFGPGTRLTVL.

The CDR3 region is CASSLDREGSQHF. For the CDR3, the DNA is TGTGCCAGCAGCTTGGACAGGGAGGGATCCCAGCATTTT. This sequence joins TRBV5-4 and TRBJ1-5; TRBD1 is a possible D gene (6 bases). The germline V gene encodes CDR1 SGHNT and CDR2 YYREEE (reference sequence). Trimming stripped 0 bases from V and 11 bases from J, with 12 bases between. The CDR3 has 13 amino acids.

The chain combines TRBV27 with TRBJ2-4; D not certain. The CDR3 loop spans 12 amino acids. The germline CDR1 and CDR2 sequences are MNHEY and SMNVEV (reference sequence). V gave up 10 bases and J gave up 0 bases, with 7 bases separating them. In DNA form, the CDR3 reads TGTGCCACTCTGGGAGCCAAAAACATTCAGTACTTC. Translation: CATLGAKNIQYF.

This chain connects TRBV10-2 to TRBJ2-3; possibly TRBD1 or TRBD2 for D (5 bases each). Germline CDR1 and CDR2: WSHSY and SAAADI. Deletions cut 2 bases from V and 1 base from J, with 10 bases between. CDR3 length equals 15 residues. CDR3 DNA: TGCGCCAGCAGTGAGCCCCGGGGCGGCACAGATACGCAGTATTTT. Amino acid sequence: CASSEPRGGTDTQYF.

There are a few counts of this clone. The chain couples TRBV9 to TRBJ1-6; tentative D call: TRBD1 (5 bases). Germline assignment: CDR1 SGDLS and CDR2 YYNGEE. V lost 3 bases, J lost 6 bases, and 16 bases lay in between. This CDR3 has 16 residues. The DNA for the CDR3 is TGTGCCAGCAGCGGACAGTCAGGGATTGGTAATTCACCCCTCCACTTT. The encoded protein is CASSGQSGIGNSPLHF. Variable domain in full (rest from reference TRBV9 and TRBJ1-6): DSGVTQTPKHLITATGQRVTLRCSPRSGDLSVYWYQQSLDQGLQFLIQYYNGEERAKGNILERFSAQQFPDLHSELNLSSLELGDSALYFCASSGQSGIGNSPLHFGNGTRLTVT.

The genes are TRBV7-8 and TRBJ2-7, with D hard to call. Deletions cut 3 bases from V and 2 bases from J, with 14 bases between. The CDR3 spans 15 residues. The germline CDR1 and CDR2 sequences are SGHVS and FQNEAQ. CDR3 amino acids: CASSLDSGPTYEQYF. For the CDR3, the DNA is TGTGCCAGCAGCTTGGATAGTGGCCCTACCTACGAGCAGTACTTC.

By proportion, this clone is medium-sized. The chain recombines TRBV5-1 with TRBJ2-7; a possible D gene is TRBD2 (6 bases). Trimming shortened V by 2 bases and J by 5 bases, and 14 bases separated the two germline ends. CDR1 and CDR2 from the germline V gene are SGHRS and YFSETQ. This CDR3 has 14 amino acids. CDR3 in DNA: TGCGCCAGCAGCTTTTCGGGGAGGAGTAACGAGCAGTACTTC. Residues: CASSFSGRSNEQYF.